The source of this T cell receptor (beta chain) is a study of T cell changes during pregnancy in multiple sclerosis. This clone was observed a handful of times. V was clipped by 4 bases and J by 2 bases, with 12 bases between them. Germline V gives CDR1 SGHNT, CDR2 YYREEE (reference sequence). CDR3 length: 14 residues. TCRdb's table, derived via immunoSEQ multiplex PCR, lists solely in-frame clones and lacks some. The data show around 50,000 clones, 85% to 95% seen once. The TCR sequence derives from a female donor with multiple sclerosis, enrolled in a pregnancy study. Sample: CD8+ T cells from peripheral blood mononuclear cells, taken in the second trimester of pregnancy. The chain carries TRBV5-4 and TRBJ1-1; D call uncertain. CDR3 sequence: CASSGLTGNTEAFF. The DNA for the CDR3 is TGTGCCAGCAGCGGACTGACGGGAAACACTGAAGCTTTCTTT. Together with reference TRBV5-4 and TRBJ1-1, the CDR3 gives the full variable domain: ETGVTQSPTHLIKTRGQQVTLRCSSQSGHNTVSWYQQALGQGPQFIFQYYREEENGRGNFPPRFSGLQFPNYSSELNVNALELDDSALYLCASSGLTGNTEAFFGQGTRLTVV.